These T cell receptor beta chains were read from a single sample in a study of blood T cells in healthy people across ages. TCRdb passed the 5' RACE reads through MiXCR, listing each CDR3 protein once. The sample holds 1.8 million or so distinct CDR3 sequences, roughly two fifths seen once. The source material was blood. These receptors all stem from a human donor in good health. The CDR3 runs from the conserved cysteine through the conserved F or W. The D gene is left open where the match is weak. The size entry is marked missing in some rows and otherwise reads once, few, many or a size class.

>NA|TRBD1|TRBJ2-4|TRBV20-1
CSARHGQGVNIQYF
TGCAGTGCTAGACATGGACAGGGGGTAAACATTCAGTACTTC
>NA|TRBD1|TRBJ2-3|TRBV6-1
CASGTGADTQYF
TGTGCCAGTGGGACAGGGGCGGATACGCAGTATTTT
>NA|TRBD1|TRBJ1-1|TRBV27
CASSSRGTGVTEAFF
TGTGCCAGCAGTTCCCGTGGGACAGGGGTGACTGAAGCTTTCTTT
>NA|NA|TRBJ1-4|TRBV11-2
CASTLEKLFF
TGTGCCTCTACCCTTGAAAAACTGTTTTTT
>few|NA|TRBJ2-1|TRBV6-6
CASSQSHQGSGNEQFF
TGTGCCAGCAGTCAATCACATCAGGGATCGGGCAATGAGCAGTTCTTC
>NA|NA|TRBJ2-6|TRBV12-3/TRBV12-4
CASSLSGWAGANVLTF
TGTGCCAGCAGTTTGTCCGGATGGGCTGGGGCCAACGTCCTGACTTTC
>few|NA|TRBJ2-1|TRBV4-1
CASSQRINEQFF
TGCGCCAGCAGCCAGCGTATCAATGAGCAGTTCTTC
>many|TRBD1|TRBJ2-3|TRBV28
CALRTGGSTDTQYF
TGTGCCTTGCGGACAGGGGGTAGCACAGATACGCAGTATTTT
>NA|NA|TRBJ2-1|TRBV20-1
CSASRLSSSYNEQFF
TGCAGTGCTAGTCGGCTATCCAGCTCCTACAATGAGCAGTTCTTC
>few|TRBD1|TRBJ2-7|TRBV20-1
CSARDRAGGSGEQYF
TGCAGTGCTAGAGATCGGGCAGGGGGCTCGGGCGAGCAGTACTTC
>NA|NA|TRBJ2-7|TRBV3-1
CASSPRSRTYEQYF
TGTGCCAGCAGCCCGCGGTCGAGGACCTACGAGCAGTACTTC
>few|NA|TRBJ2-5|TRBV20-1
CSASFTDQETQYF
TGCAGTGCTAGTTTCACGGACCAAGAGACCCAGTACTTC
>NA|NA|TRBJ1-2|TRBV2
CASSPGPTLGGYTF
TGTGCCAGCAGCCCGGGACCTACCCTGGGGGGCTACACCTTC